The 16 T cell receptor beta chains listed next were all sequenced from one sample in a study of long-term antiretroviral therapy in people with HIV. The assay, immunoSEQ v3.0, was run at survey level. The method was immunoSEQ multiplex PCR; TCRdb's version includes in-frame clones alone and lacks a portion of them. The repertoire has tens of thousands of clones, about 89% of them found once; the top ten carry 4% to 5.5%. The specimen comprised unsorted PBMCs, sampled 0.1 years before starting antiretroviral therapy. The receptor set was obtained from a woman between 50 and 59 years old with HIV.

V is TRBV19 and J is TRBJ1-5; D remains unclear. Trimming shortened V by 4 bases and J by 4 bases, and 14 bases separated the two germline ends. The germline CDR1 and CDR2 sequences are LNHDA and SQIVND (reference sequence). The length of the CDR3 is 15 residues. The CDR3 DNA follows: TGTGCCAGTAGTACCCAGTCTGGGCCTAATCAGCCCCAGCATTTT. Translated, it gives CASSTQSGPNQPQHF.

The chain carries TRBV7-8 and TRBJ1-6, with TRBD1 identical over 7 bases. The V gene end was trimmed by 2 bases and the J gene end by 9 bases; junction bases not matched to a gene: 1. Germline CDR1 reads SGHVS; CDR2 reads FQNEAQ. The CDR3 loop spans 13 amino acids. The CDR3: CASSLPGGSPLHF. Here the CDR3 DNA reads TGTGCCAGCAGCTTACCAGGGGGTTCACCCCTCCACTTT.

In this sample, this clone turned up once. The rearrangement uses TRBV5-4 and TRBJ2-7, with a tentative D call TRBD1 (6 bases). V was shortened by 4 bases and J by 4 bases, with 18 bases between the two germline ends. Looked up from germline, CDR1 is SGHNT and CDR2 is YYREEE (reference sequence). This CDR3 is built from 15 residues. In DNA, the CDR3 is TGTGCCAGCAGCGCTCAGGGGCGTGGGAAGTACGAGCAGTACTTC. It codes for CASSAQGRGKYEQYF.

V and J are TRBV11-1 and TRBJ2-7, with 8 bases aligning to TRBD1. The V and J ends lost 5 bases and 7 bases, in that order; junction bases with no gene match: 13. Germline V gives CDR1 SGHAT, CDR2 FQDESV (reference sequence). This CDR3 is built from 15 residues. The CDR3, as DNA: TGTGCCAGCAGCACGGGGGACAGGTACGCGGGAGAGCAGTACTTC. Protein sequence: CASSTGDRYAGEQYF.

The chain employs TRBV5-1 and TRBJ1-2; D is ambiguous. The CDR3 loop spans 15 amino acids. Between the trimmed V and J ends, which lost 0 bases and 2 bases, there was a span of 11 bases. The germline V gene has CDR1 SGHRS and CDR2 YFSETQ. DNA of the CDR3: TGCGCCAGCAGCTTGGGGGATATACGGAACTATGGCTACACCTTC. Translated, it gives CASSLGDIRNYGYTF.

The chain links TRBV7-9 to TRBJ2-7; D call uncertain. Germline CDR1 is SEHNR and CDR2 is FQNEAQ (reference sequence). The V end lost 5 bases, the J end lost 6 bases, and 14 bases lay between the germline ends. The CDR3 loop spans 13 amino acids. The CDR3 coding sequence is TGTGCCAGCAGCCCCCGGGCCCAGAGCGAGCAGTACTTC. Translation: CASSPRAQSEQYF.

To note about this clone: The junction differs from germline at one of its ends, possibly a read error. The chain employs TRBV15 and TRBJ2-3, with TRBD1 matching over 7 bases. CDR1 and CDR2 from the germline V gene are LNHNV and YYDKDF (reference sequence). There are 17 residues in the CDR3. This chain's CDR3 is CATSRGTGTVSTGTQYF. In DNA form, the CDR3 reads TGTGCCACCAGCAGAGGCACCGGGACAGTTAGCACAGGTACGCAGTATTTT.

This sequence joins TRBV7-6 and TRBJ2-7; TRBD1 might be the D (7 bases). The CDR3 length is 18 residues. The germline gives CDR1 SGHVS, CDR2 FNYEAQ. Trimming cost V 1 base and J 2 bases, with 21 bases left between them. The CDR3 is CASSLDSQQGGDPYEQYF. CDR3 coding DNA: TGTGCCAGCAGCTTAGACAGTCAGCAGGGGGGAGACCCCTACGAGCAGTACTTC. Supplemented by reference TRBV7-6 and TRBJ2-7, the full variable domain reads GAGVSQSPRYKVTKRGQDVALRCDPISGHVSLYWYRQALGQGPEFLTYFNYEAQQDKSGLPNDRFSAERPEGSISTLTIQRTEQRDSAMYRCASSLDSQQGGDPYEQYFGPGTRLTVT.

The chain joins TRBV13 to TRBJ2-7; TRBD2 agrees at 8 bases. The CDR3 has 14 amino acids. Trimming cost V 5 bases and J 3 bases; bases outside gene matches: 6. CDR1 and CDR2 (germline): PRHDT, FYEKMQ (reference sequence). The CDR3 reads CASSNSGGDYEQYF. The CDR3 region has the DNA TGTGCCAGCAGCAACAGCGGGGGAGACTACGAGCAGTACTTC.

V is TRBV12-5 and J is TRBJ1-1, with TRBD1 identical over 9 bases. The CDR3 sequence is 19 residues long. V was pared by 2 bases and J by 1 base, with 14 bases of the junction left unmatched. Germline V gene sequence: CDR1 LGHNT, CDR2 FRNRAP. This CDR3 reads CASGLPVNRDRVRNTEAFF. CDR3 bases: TGTGCTAGTGGTTTGCCCGTAAACCGGGACAGGGTCCGGAACACTGAAGCTTTCTTT.

This rearrangement joins TRBV7-3 to TRBJ2-3, with 7 bases that match TRBD2. V trimming: 4 bases; J trimming: 1 base; junction bases outside the gene matches: 8. Germline V gene sequence: CDR1 SGHTA, CDR2 FQGTGA. This CDR3 is 16 amino acids long. The CDR3 sequence is CASSSWGGGGTDTQYF. The CDR3 DNA is TGTGCCAGCAGCTCATGGGGGGGAGGAGGCACAGATACGCAGTATTTT.

This sequence joins TRBV7-9 and TRBJ2-1; 8 bases match TRBD2. Unmatched junction bases numbered 5, after V lost 2 bases and J lost 8 bases. Germline CDR1 is SEHNR and CDR2 is FQNEAQ (reference sequence). This CDR3 has 14 residues. CDR3 amino acids: CASSLSTGGDEQFF. The CDR3 region has the DNA TGTGCCAGCAGCTTATCCACCGGGGGGGATGAGCAGTTCTTC.

This clone has only a few counts. This rearrangement joins TRBV7-9 to TRBJ2-7; D remains unclear. The CDR3 extends over 14 amino acids. The V gene lost 0 bases and the J gene lost 2 bases, with 8 bases spanning the gap. From germline, CDR1 is SEHNR and CDR2 FQNEAQ (reference sequence). The CDR3 here is CASSLAIGPYEQYF. As DNA, the CDR3 is TGTGCCAGCAGCTTAGCGATAGGCCCCTACGAGCAGTACTTC.

J is TRBJ1-2 and V is TRBV5-1; D is ambiguous. V was shortened by 0 bases and J by 3 bases, with 6 bases between the two germline ends. The CDR3 is made up of 13 amino acids. The germline V gene has CDR1 SGHRS and CDR2 YFSETQ. For the CDR3, the DNA is TGCGCCAGCAGCTTGGCTAGGGACTATGGCTACACCTTC. This sequence encodes CASSLARDYGYTF.

This clone was observed a handful of times. This CDR3 reads CASSPLSARPYEQYF. The CDR3 region has the DNA TGCGCCAGCAGCCCTCTCTCCGCGCGACCCTACGAGCAGTACTTC. V is TRBV5-1 and J is TRBJ2-7; D is unclear. V dropped 4 bases and J dropped 2 bases, with 16 bases sitting between them. The V gene's germline CDR1 is SGHRS and CDR2 YFSETQ. This CDR3 is 15 amino acids long.

V usage is TRBV19 and J usage is TRBJ1-5, with 9 bases matching TRBD1. Trimming cost V 11 bases and J 6 bases; bases outside gene matches: 14. There are 15 residues in the CDR3. Germline loops: CDR1 LNHDA, CDR2 SQIVND (reference sequence). CDR3 region: CASNEGQGASQPQHF. For the CDR3, the DNA is TGTGCCTCCAACGAGGGACAGGGCGCGAGTCAGCCCCAGCATTTT.